These 14 T cell receptor beta chains were all obtained from the same sample, sequenced in a study of blood T cells in healthy people across ages. Next came a second PCR, run for about 6 to 11 cycles, which used a sample-barcoded 5' primer along with a J-beta primer mix. From the 5' RACE reads, TCRdb called clonotypes with MiXCR, one entry per CDR3 protein. The repertoire holds about 1,400,000 distinct CDR3 sequences, with 35% to 45% as singletons. Sequencing was carried out using blood. These receptor sequences come from a woman aged 18-35 years in good health.

This clonotype occurred once. One end of the junction varies from germline; a read error may be responsible. V is TRBV20-1 and J is TRBJ1-4; 7 bases match TRBD1. There are 14 residues in the CDR3. Per germline, CDR1 DFQATT and CDR2 SNEGSKA (reference sequence). Written as DNA, the CDR3 is TGCAGTGCTTATCCTACAGGGGTAGATGAAAAACTGTATTTT. Protein sequence: CSAYPTGVDEKLYF.

This clonotype has just one count. J is TRBJ2-5 and V is TRBV12-3 or TRBV12-4; TRBD1 matches at 7 bases. The length of the CDR3 is 14 residues. After removal of 5 bases from V and 2 bases from J, the junction contained 5 bases not matched to a gene. CDR3 loop: CASSVQGTQETQYF. For the CDR3, the DNA is TGTGCCAGCAGTGTACAGGGGACACAAGAGACCCAGTACTTC.

Here the CDR3 DNA reads TGTGCCAGCAGCCTCTGGGCGGAGCAGTACTTC. Residues: CASSLWAEQYF. This chain joins TRBV7-2 and TRBJ2-5; D remains unclear. The ends were cut back, 5 bases at V and 11 bases at J, with 12 bases in the middle. The germline CDR1 and CDR2 sequences are SGHTA and FQGNSA. The CDR3 spans 11 residues.

This clonotype was detected only a few times. This chain connects TRBV6-2 or TRBV6-3 to TRBJ2-7; 8 bases are a match to TRBD2. The CDR3 is made up of 16 amino acids. Per germline, CDR1 MNHEY and CDR2 SVGEGT. V trimming: 6 bases; J trimming: 2 bases; junction bases outside the gene matches: 12. CDR3 nucleotides: TGTGCCAGCAGACCCCTTGGCGGGAGGCTTACCTACGAGCAGTACTTC. As protein: CASRPLGGRLTYEQYF.

The V gene is TRBV6-2 or TRBV6-3, the J gene TRBJ2-7, with 10 nucleotides matching TRBD1. Trimming at V came to 1 base and at J to 5 bases, leaving 11 bases not matched to a gene. The CDR3 extends over 17 amino acids. Germline CDR1 and CDR2: MNHEY and SVGEGT. For the CDR3, the DNA is TGTGCCAGCAGTTACTTGCCCGGGACAGGGGATCGAGACGAGCAGTACTTC. This translates into CASSYLPGTGDRDEQYF.

This rearrangement joins TRBV20-1 to TRBJ2-3, with D unresolved. This CDR3 contains 13 residues. CDR1 is DFQATT, CDR2 SNEGSKA, per germline (reference sequence). V dropped 0 bases and J dropped 4 bases, with 8 bases sitting between them. Here the CDR3 DNA reads TGCAGTGCTAGAGATCCGCAGCCAGATACGCAGTATTTT. Residues: CSARDPQPDTQYF.

The chain is built from TRBV29-1 and TRBJ2-3; no firm D call. The CDR3 extends over 18 amino acids. The V end lost 0 bases, the J end lost 0 bases, and 19 bases lay between the germline ends. Germline values: CDR1 SQVTM, CDR2 ANQGSEA. The CDR3 is CSVEDPLEADSSTDTQYF. The CDR3 nucleotides read TGCAGCGTTGAAGATCCCCTAGAAGCCGATAGTAGCACAGATACGCAGTATTTT.

The chain employs TRBV20-1 and TRBJ1-1, with D maybe TRBD1 (5 bases). Germline values: CDR1 DFQATT, CDR2 SNEGSKA (reference sequence). Between the trimmed V and J ends, which lost 0 bases and 4 bases, there was a span of 12 bases. CDR3 size: 14 residues. The CDR3 spells CSARDPGQGTEAFF. In DNA form, the CDR3 reads TGCAGTGCTAGAGATCCTGGGCAGGGCACTGAAGCTTTCTTT.

The chain recombines TRBV3-1 with TRBJ2-1, with D perhaps TRBD2 (7 bases). Between the trimmed V and J ends, which lost 4 bases and 7 bases, there was a span of 26 bases. Germline V gene lookup returns CDR1 LGHDT and CDR2 YNNKEL (reference sequence). This CDR3 comprises 18 residues. The CDR3 DNA sequence: TGTGCCAGCAGCCCGGACATTGGGGGGGCTAGGCCGGGAAATGAGCAGTTCTTC. Its translation: CASSPDIGGARPGNEQFF.

With respect to this clonotype: The junction departs from the called germline gene at one end, perhaps through a read error. V is TRBV24-1 and J is TRBJ2-3, with 7 bases fitting TRBD2. This CDR3 has 18 residues. Germline loops: CDR1 KGHDR, CDR2 SFDVKD. CDR3: CAASEARGAGTTRDTQYF. The DNA for the CDR3 is TGTGCCGCCAGTGAAGCCCGGGGCGCGGGGACTACGAGGGATACGCAGTATTTT.

This chain connects TRBV9 to TRBJ2-1; D is unresolved. The germline V gene has CDR1 SGDLS and CDR2 YYNGEE. The germline V and J ends were trimmed by 0 bases and 5 bases, with 9 bases remaining between them. The CDR3 spans 14 residues. The CDR3 bases are TGTGCCAGCAGCGTAGGAGGACCGCACAATGAGCAGTTCTTC. Its translation is CASSVGGPHNEQFF.

The gene calls are TRBV21-1 and TRBJ1-2; the DNA was not used to check the table's D call, TRBD1. TRBV21-1 is noted as a pseudogene. This CDR3 comprises 14 residues. The chain's CDR3 is CASSKSRQGRGYTF. For the CDR3, the DNA is TGTGCCAGCAGCAAGAGTCGTCAGGGACGTGGCTACACCTTC.

The chain carries TRBV4-1 and TRBJ2-1; 7 nucleotides align to TRBD2. J was trimmed by 5 bases and V by 2 bases; bases with no gene match: 15. Germline V gives CDR1 MGHRA, CDR2 YSYEKL. The CDR3 runs to 18 residues. The CDR3 bases are TGCGCCAGCAGCCAAATGCCCCTCGGTGGGGCGGGAGACAATGAGCAGTTCTTC. It specifies CASSQMPLGGAGDNEQFF.

The gene calls are TRBV2 and TRBJ1-6, with D possibly matching TRBD1 (6 bases). Between the trimmed V and J ends, which lost 6 bases and 10 bases, there was a span of 19 bases. CDR1 is SNHLY, CDR2 FYNNEI, per germline. CDR3 size: 15 residues. The CDR3 nucleotides read TGTGCCAGCAGCGGGGGCCAGATCAGTAGGTCACCCCTCCACTTT. Protein: CASSGGQISRSPLHF.